This T cell receptor beta chain was recorded in a study of blood T cells in healthy people across ages. A sample-barcoded 5' primer and a J-beta primer mix were used in a second PCR of roughly 6 to 11 cycles. One entry per CDR3 protein results from TCRdb running MiXCR on the 5' RACE reads. The sample lists roughly 1,000,000 distinct CDR3 sequences, 25% occurring once. Germline-derived CDR1 and CDR2 are LGHNA and YNFKEQ. This CDR3 region has 15 residues. With 0 bases removed from V and 1 base from J, the gap between germline ends came to 9 bases. The sample providers were healthy Caucasian people from Russia, aged roughly 6 to 90. Every donor provided ten milliliters of peripheral blood. The authors extracted at least 6 micrograms of total RNA per sample. Only a few counts were recorded for this clonotype. These data were likewise used in another study, on T cells of mothers and their children. This second report adds: The study found slightly higher but non-significant overlap in related versus unrelated mother-child pairs.

The TCR originated in a girl aged 2 to 10 in good health. The sequenced sample was blood. The genes are TRBV4-2 and TRBJ1-1; weak D call: TRBD1 (6 bases). Here the CDR3 reads CASSQEEGENTEAFF. The CDR3, as DNA: TGTGCCAGCAGCCAAGAGGAGGGGGAGAACACTGAAGCTTTCTTT.